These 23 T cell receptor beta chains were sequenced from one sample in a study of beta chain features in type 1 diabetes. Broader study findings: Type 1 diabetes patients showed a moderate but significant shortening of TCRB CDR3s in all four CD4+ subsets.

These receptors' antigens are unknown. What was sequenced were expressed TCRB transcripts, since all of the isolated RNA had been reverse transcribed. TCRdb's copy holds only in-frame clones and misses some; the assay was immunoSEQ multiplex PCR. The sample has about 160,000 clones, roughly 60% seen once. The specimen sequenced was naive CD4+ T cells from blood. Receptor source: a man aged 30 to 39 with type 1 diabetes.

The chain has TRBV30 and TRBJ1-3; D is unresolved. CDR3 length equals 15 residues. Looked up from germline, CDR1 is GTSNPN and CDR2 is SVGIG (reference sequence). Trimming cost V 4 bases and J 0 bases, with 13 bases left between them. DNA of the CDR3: TGTGCCTGGATGGGAATGGGCAGCTCTGGAAACACCATATATTTT. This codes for CAWMGMGSSGNTIYF.

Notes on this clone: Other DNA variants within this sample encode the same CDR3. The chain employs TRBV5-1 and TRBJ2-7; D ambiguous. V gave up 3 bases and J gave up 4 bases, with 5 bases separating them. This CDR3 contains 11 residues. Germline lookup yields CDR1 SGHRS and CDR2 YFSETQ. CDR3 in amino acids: CASSSTYEQYF. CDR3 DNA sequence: TGCGCCAGCAGCTCAACGTACGAGCAGTACTTC.

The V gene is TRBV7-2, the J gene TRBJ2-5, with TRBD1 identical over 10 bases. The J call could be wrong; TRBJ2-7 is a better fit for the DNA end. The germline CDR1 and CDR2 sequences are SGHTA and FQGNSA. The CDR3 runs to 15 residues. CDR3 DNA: TGTGCCAGCAGCTTAACGGGACAGGGGACGCACGAGCAGTACTTC. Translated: CASSLTGQGTHEQYF.

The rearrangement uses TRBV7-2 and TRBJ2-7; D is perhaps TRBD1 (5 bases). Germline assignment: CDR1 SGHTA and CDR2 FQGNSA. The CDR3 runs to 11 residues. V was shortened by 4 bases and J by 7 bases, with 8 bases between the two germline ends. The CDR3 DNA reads TGTGCCAGCAGCTACCGACAGGAGCAGTACTTC. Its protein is CASSYRQEQYF.

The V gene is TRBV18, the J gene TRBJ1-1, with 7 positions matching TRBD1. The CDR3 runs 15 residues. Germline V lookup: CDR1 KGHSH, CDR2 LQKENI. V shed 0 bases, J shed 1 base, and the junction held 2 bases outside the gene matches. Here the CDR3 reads CASSPPGQTNTEAFF. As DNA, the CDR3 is TGTGCCAGCTCACCACCGGGACAGACGAACACTGAAGCTTTCTTT.

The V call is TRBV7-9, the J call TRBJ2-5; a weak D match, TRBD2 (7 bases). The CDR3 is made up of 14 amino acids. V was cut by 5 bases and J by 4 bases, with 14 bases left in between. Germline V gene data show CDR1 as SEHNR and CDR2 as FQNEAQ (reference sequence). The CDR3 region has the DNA TGTGCCAGCAGCCCATTCGGGGGGCGAGAGACCCAGTACTTC. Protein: CASSPFGGRETQYF.

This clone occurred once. DNA for the CDR3: TGCAGCGCATTAACAGGGGGCTATACTGAAGCTTTCTTT. Translation: CSALTGGYTEAFF. The V gene is TRBV29-1, the J gene TRBJ1-1, with 9 bases lining up with TRBD1. Trimming cost V 7 bases and J 5 bases; bases outside gene matches: 8. The CDR3 is 13 amino acids. Germline V gives CDR1 SQVTM, CDR2 ANQGSEA.

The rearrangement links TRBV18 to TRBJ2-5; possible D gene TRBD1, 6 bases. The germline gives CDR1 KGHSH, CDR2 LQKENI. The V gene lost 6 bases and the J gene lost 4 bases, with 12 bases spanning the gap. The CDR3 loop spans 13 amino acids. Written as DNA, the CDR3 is TGTGCCAGCTCCCGGGACAAAATAGAGACCCAGTACTTC. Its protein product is CASSRDKIETQYF.

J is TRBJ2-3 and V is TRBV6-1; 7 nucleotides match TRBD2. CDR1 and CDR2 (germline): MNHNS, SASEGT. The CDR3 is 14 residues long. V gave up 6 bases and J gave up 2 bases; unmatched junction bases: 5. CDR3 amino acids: CASRDRGDTDTQYF. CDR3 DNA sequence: TGTGCCAGCAGAGACCGGGGGGACACAGATACGCAGTATTTT.

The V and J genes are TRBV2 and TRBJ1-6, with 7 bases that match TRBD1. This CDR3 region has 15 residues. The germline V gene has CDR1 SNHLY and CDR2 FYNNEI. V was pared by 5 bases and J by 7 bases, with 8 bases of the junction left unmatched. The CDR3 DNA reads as TGTGCCAGCAGTCAACAGGGGATGGAAAATTCACCCCTCCACTTT. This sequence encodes CASSQQGMENSPLHF.

In DNA, the CDR3 is TGTGCCAGCAGCCCCATATCGGGTGGGGCCAACGTCCTGACTTTC. As protein: CASSPISGGANVLTF. The chain uses TRBV7-9 and TRBJ2-6; D is unclear. The V gene's germline CDR1 is SEHNR and CDR2 FQNEAQ (reference sequence). The CDR3 contains 15 residues. V was trimmed by 5 bases and J by 3 bases, leaving 11 bases between them.

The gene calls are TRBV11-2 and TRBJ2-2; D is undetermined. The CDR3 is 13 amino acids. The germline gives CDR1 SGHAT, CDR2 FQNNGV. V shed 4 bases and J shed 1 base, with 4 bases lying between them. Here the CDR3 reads CASSSQNTGELFF. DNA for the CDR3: TGTGCCAGCAGCTCACAGAACACCGGGGAGCTGTTTTTT.

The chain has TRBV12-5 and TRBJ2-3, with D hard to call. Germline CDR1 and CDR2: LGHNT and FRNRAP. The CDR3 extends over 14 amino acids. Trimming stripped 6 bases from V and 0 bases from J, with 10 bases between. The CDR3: CASGPGWSTDTQYF. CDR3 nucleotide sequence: TGTGCTAGTGGCCCCGGTTGGAGCACAGATACGCAGTATTTT.

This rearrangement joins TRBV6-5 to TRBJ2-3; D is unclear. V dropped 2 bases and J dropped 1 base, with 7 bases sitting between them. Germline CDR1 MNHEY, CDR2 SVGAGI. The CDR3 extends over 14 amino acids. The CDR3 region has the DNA TGTGCCAGCAGTTACCGTCAGGGCACAGATACGCAGTATTTT. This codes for CASSYRQGTDTQYF.

In DNA, the CDR3 is TGCAGCGTTAATACGGGCCCTATCGGGGAGACCCAGTACTTC. Its protein is CSVNTGPIGETQYF. The rearrangement uses TRBV29-1 and TRBJ2-5; D is ambiguous. V was cut by 5 bases and J by 5 bases, with 18 bases left in between. This CDR3 comprises 14 residues. Germline values: CDR1 SQVTM, CDR2 ANQGSEA.

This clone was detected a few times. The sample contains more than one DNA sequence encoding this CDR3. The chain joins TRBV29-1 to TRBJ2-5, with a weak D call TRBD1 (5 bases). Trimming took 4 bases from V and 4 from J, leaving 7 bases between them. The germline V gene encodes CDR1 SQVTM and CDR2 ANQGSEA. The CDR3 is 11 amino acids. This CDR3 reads CSVGGGETQYF. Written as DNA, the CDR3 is TGCAGCGTTGGGGGCGGAGAGACCCAGTACTTC.

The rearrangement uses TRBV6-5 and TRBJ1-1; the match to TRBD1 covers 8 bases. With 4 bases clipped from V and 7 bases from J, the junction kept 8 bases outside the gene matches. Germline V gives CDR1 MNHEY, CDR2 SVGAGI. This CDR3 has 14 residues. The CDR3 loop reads CASSSQGQALEAFF. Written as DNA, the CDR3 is TGTGCCAGCAGTTCCCAGGGACAGGCCCTTGAAGCTTTCTTT.

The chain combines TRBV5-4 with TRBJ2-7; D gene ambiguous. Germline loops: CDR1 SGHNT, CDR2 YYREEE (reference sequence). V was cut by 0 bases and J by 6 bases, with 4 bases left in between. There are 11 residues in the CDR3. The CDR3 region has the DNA TGTGCCAGCAGCTTGGATGGCGAGCAGTACTTC. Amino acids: CASSLDGEQYF.

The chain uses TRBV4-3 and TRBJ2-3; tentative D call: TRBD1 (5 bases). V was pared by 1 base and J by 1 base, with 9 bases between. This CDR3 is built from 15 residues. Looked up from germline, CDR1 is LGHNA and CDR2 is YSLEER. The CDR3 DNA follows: TGCGCCAGCAGCCAAGGGGGCAGACGCACAGATACGCAGTATTTT. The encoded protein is CASSQGGRRTDTQYF.

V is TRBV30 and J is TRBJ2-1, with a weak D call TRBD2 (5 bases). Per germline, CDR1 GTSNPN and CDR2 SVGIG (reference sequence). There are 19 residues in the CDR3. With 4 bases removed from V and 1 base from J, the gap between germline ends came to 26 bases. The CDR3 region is CAWMSAFGVLRPSYNEQFF. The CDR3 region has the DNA TGTGCCTGGATGAGTGCCTTCGGGGTCCTCCGGCCGTCCTACAATGAGCAGTTCTTC.

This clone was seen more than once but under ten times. CDR3 residues: CASSPRDSSYNEQFF. The CDR3, as DNA: TGTGCCAGCAGCCCTAGGGACTCTTCCTACAATGAGCAGTTCTTC. The rearrangement links TRBV7-2 to TRBJ2-1, with TRBD2 as a possible D gene (6 bases). V lost 5 bases, J lost 1 base, and 12 bases lay in between. This CDR3 is built from 15 residues. In germline, CDR1 is SGHTA, CDR2 FQGNSA.

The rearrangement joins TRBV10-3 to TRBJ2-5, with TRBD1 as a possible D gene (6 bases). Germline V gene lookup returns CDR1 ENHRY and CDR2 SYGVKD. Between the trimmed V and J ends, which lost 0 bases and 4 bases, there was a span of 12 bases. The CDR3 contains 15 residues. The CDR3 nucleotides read TGTGCCATCAGTGAGTCAGGACAGAGGGGAGAGACCCAGTACTTC. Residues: CAISESGQRGETQYF.

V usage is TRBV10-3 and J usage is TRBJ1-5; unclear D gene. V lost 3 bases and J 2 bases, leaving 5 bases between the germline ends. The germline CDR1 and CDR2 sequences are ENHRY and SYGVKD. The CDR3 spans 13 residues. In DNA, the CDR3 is TGTGCCATCAGTGAACTAGGCAATCAGCCCCAGCATTTT. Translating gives CAISELGNQPQHF.